The rows below give T cell receptor beta chains drawn from one sample of a study of cytomegalovirus exposure and HLA in healthy donors. Sequencing was performed with immunoSEQ multiplex PCR; in TCRdb, only in-frame clones are kept and a portion is missing. This repertoire includes roughly 76,000 clones. The sequencing sample was made of PBMCs. The receptors come from a female donor in good health and CMV-seropositive. The CDR3 runs from the conserved cysteine through the conserved F or W. The D gene is left open where the match is weak. Rows may omit the clone size; those that give it use once, few, many or a size class.

CDR3nt,CDR3aa,j_gene,d_gene,abundance,v_gene
TGTGCCAGCAGCCCCCCGACAGGGCACGGCACTGAAGCTTTCTTT,CASSPPTGHGTEAFF,TRBJ1-1,TRBD1,NA,TRBV9
TGTGCCAGCAGCGGACAGGGCGGCGAGACCCAGTACTTC,CASSGQGGETQYF,TRBJ2-5,TRBD1,NA,TRBV6-1
TGTGCCAGCAGTCAACACACGGGCTCTGGAAACACCATATATTTT,CASSQHTGSGNTIYF,TRBJ1-3,NA,NA,TRBV6-5
TGTGCCAGCAGTGCGGGACTGAACACCGGGGAGCTGTTTTTT,CASSAGLNTGELFF,TRBJ2-2,NA,medium-sized,TRBV6-4
TGTGCCAGCAGCATTCGGACAGGCATTGAGGAAAAACTGTTTTTT,CASSIRTGIEEKLFF,TRBJ1-4,TRBD1,NA,TRBV11-2
TGTGCCAGCAGCCTTCAGGGTATTGGGCAGTACTTC,CASSLQGIGQYF,TRBJ2-7,NA,NA,TRBV7-8
TGCAGCGTCCGGACAGTCTCCTACGAGCAGTACTTC,CSVRTVSYEQYF,TRBJ2-7,NA,NA,TRBV29-1
TGTGCCAGCAGTTATCGTACAGGGAACACTGAAGCTTTCTTT,CASSYRTGNTEAFF,TRBJ1-1,NA,NA,TRBV6-5
TGTGCCAGCAGTTCCGGGACAAATTATGGCTACACCTTC,CASSSGTNYGYTF,TRBJ1-2,NA,NA,TRBV28
TGTGCCAGCAGCGCTGGACAGGGGTCTGCCTACGAGCAGTACTTC,CASSAGQGSAYEQYF,TRBJ2-7,TRBD1,NA,TRBV5-4
TGCGCCAGCAGTGTGGTATCGTCAGACTCGGGGTACGAGCAGTACTTC,CASSVVSSDSGYEQYF,TRBJ2-7,NA,NA,TRBV10-2
TGTGCCTGGAGGGCCCGGGGGTTCTCTGGGGCCAACGTCCTGACTTTC,CAWRARGFSGANVLTF,TRBJ2-6,NA,NA,TRBV30
TGTGCCTGGAAACAGGGGGTCTACAATGAGCAGTTCTTC,CAWKQGVYNEQFF,TRBJ2-1,TRBD1,NA,TRBV30
TGTGCCAGCACACAAGGGGCATCCTACGAGCAGTACTTC,CASTQGASYEQYF,TRBJ2-7,NA,NA,TRBV6-5
TGTGCCAGCAGCCAAGATCGGAGGGGGCCGATGGAGCAGTACTTC,CASSQDRRGPMEQYF,TRBJ2-7,NA,NA,TRBV4-2
TGTGCCAGCAGCGTAGGGGCAGGGAGCACAGATACGCAGTATTTT,CASSVGAGSTDTQYF,TRBJ2-3,NA,NA,TRBV9
TGCGCCAGCAGTTTGGACAGTGGGAACTATGGCTACACCTTC,CASSLDSGNYGYTF,TRBJ1-2,NA,NA,TRBV5-1
TGCGCCAGCAGCCAAGAAGGGGGCTTCCAAGAGACCCAGTACTTC,CASSQEGGFQETQYF,TRBJ2-5,TRBD1,NA,TRBV4-3
TGTGCCAGCAGTTTGAGGGATATCTATAACGAGCAGTACTTC,CASSLRDIYNEQYF,TRBJ2-7,NA,NA,TRBV28
TGTGCCAGCAGCTTGTCGGGCCAGGGATACGGGGCCAACGTCCTGACTTTC,CASSLSGQGYGANVLTF,TRBJ2-6,NA,NA,TRBV7-9
TGTGCCAGCAGTTTACAGGGCTGGGAGAACACTGAAGCTTTCTTT,CASSLQGWENTEAFF,TRBJ1-1,NA,NA,TRBV28
TGTGCCAGCAGTGTGACAGGGGATCAGCCCCAGCATTTT,CASSVTGDQPQHF,TRBJ1-5,TRBD1,NA,TRBV6-1
TGTGCCAGCACCTCGGGGGACTGGGGACGGAATGAGCAGTTCTTC,CASTSGDWGRNEQFF,TRBJ2-1,NA,NA,TRBV27
TGTGCCAGCAGTTACAGTACAGGGAAACCTGAAGCTTTCTTT,CASSYSTGKPEAFF,TRBJ1-1,NA,NA,TRBV6-6
TGTGCCAGTAGTATAGAGGGGACAAATCAGCCCCAGCATTTT,CASSIEGTNQPQHF,TRBJ1-5,NA,NA,TRBV19
TGTGCCAGCAGCTCACTAGCGGGAGGCTCCTACGAGCAGTACTTC,CASSSLAGGSYEQYF,TRBJ2-7,TRBD2,NA,TRBV7-8
TGTGCCAGCAGCTCCTACGGACAGCTGAACACTGAAGCTTTCTTT,CASSSYGQLNTEAFF,TRBJ1-1,NA,NA,TRBV7-9
TGCGCCAGCAGCTTGGGACAGGGAGCAGATACGCAGTATTTT,CASSLGQGADTQYF,TRBJ2-3,TRBD1,NA,TRBV5-1
TGTGCCTGGAGTTCCCGGACTGGGAATGAGCAGTTCTTC,CAWSSRTGNEQFF,TRBJ2-1,NA,NA,TRBV30
TGTGCCAGCAGTAGAGGGGGACAGCCCCAGCATTTT,CASSRGGQPQHF,TRBJ1-5,NA,NA,TRBV2
TGTGCCAGCAGCTTGCTGAAGGACACCCACACAGATACGCAGTATTTT,CASSLLKDTHTDTQYF,TRBJ2-3,NA,NA,TRBV5-4
TGTGCCTCCCACCGAGCGCCCTACAATGAGCAGTTCTTC,CASHRAPYNEQFF,TRBJ2-1,NA,NA,TRBV6-5
TGTGCCGGGAGTGATTTTCGGGGGGCCGGAAACACCATATATTTT,CAGSDFRGAGNTIYF,TRBJ1-3,NA,NA,TRBV30
TGTGCCACTTCACAGGGGGCGGACAATGAGCAGTTCTTC,CATSQGADNEQFF,TRBJ2-1,TRBD1,NA,TRBV7-2
TGCAGCGCCATCGCGGACTATGGCAACACCTTC,CSAIADYGNTF,TRBJ1-2,NA,NA,TRBV29-1
TGTGCCAGCAGCGCCCGCAGCGGGGGGCCGCTCTACGAGCAGTACTTC,CASSARSGGPLYEQYF,TRBJ2-7,TRBD2,NA,TRBV7-3
TGTGCCAGCAGCCTACAGGGACCTGGGAACACTGAAGCTTTCTTT,CASSLQGPGNTEAFF,TRBJ1-1,NA,NA,TRBV2